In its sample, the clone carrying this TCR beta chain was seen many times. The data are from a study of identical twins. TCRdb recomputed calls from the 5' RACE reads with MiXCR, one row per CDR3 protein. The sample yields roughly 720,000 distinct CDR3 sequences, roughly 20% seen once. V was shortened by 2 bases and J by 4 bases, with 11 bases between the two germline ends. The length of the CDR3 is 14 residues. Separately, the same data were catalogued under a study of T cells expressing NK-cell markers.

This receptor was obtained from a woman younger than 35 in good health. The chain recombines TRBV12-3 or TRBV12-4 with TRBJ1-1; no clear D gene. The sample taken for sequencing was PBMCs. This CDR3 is CASSLWNGFTEAFF. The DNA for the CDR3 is TGTGCCAGCAGTTTATGGAACGGATTCACTGAAGCTTTCTTT.